Detailed here is one T cell receptor beta chain. Its antigen has not been determined. No much larger clone exists at a distance of one base, and base qualities are not known. V ends up 4 bases short and J 2 bases short, with an unmatched junction base count of 17. The CDR1 and CDR2 encoded by the germline V gene are MGHRA and YSYEKL. The CDR3 has 19 amino acids, counting the end cysteine and phenylalanine. Of all the DNA, just the CDR3 is kept, 57 bases in frame from base 1. This specimen belongs to a study of T cell changes during pregnancy in multiple sclerosis (dated by TCRdb to about 2019). A note on the overall study: In women with multiple sclerosis, the researchers looked at how the T cell repertoire shifted as pregnancy progressed.

Library preparation used the immunoSEQ multiplex PCR assay. In its TCRdb copy, this immuneACCESS table keeps in-frame sequences only and misses some clones. Where compared with another copy, unresolved V genes explain less than half of these, and the others have no known cause. The sample includes about 42,000 clones, with approximately 90% observed a single time. Of the sample, under 0.95% is held by the ten largest clones. The chain couples TRBV4-1 to TRBJ2-7; TRBD1 fits 10 bases in the junction. Here the sequenced sample was CD4+ T cells from peripheral blood mononuclear cells, taken after pregnancy. This TCR was recovered from a female donor with multiple sclerosis, enrolled in a pregnancy study. In nucleotides, the sequence is TGCGCCAGCAGCCCCCTCCCGAGGACAGGGGGAGGGAGTCCCTACGAGCAGTACTTC. Translated, this gives CASSPLPRTGGGSPYEQYF.